These T cell receptor beta chains were read from a single sample in a study of blood T cell repertoires in COVID-19. Generated by immunoSEQ multiplex PCR, the TCRdb table keeps only in-frame clones and is missing some. The sample has under 250,000 clones; 82% are singletons. Sequenced material: peripheral blood. These receptors originate from a woman between 65 and 79 years old with acute or convalescent COVID-19. Each CDR3 is given with its conserved first and last residue. Fields, in order: D gene, V gene, clone size, J gene, CDR3 DNA, CDR3 protein. A D gene is named only where the DNA matches it firmly. Clone size is shown for a subset of rows, as once, few, many or a class of expanded clone.

d_call: TRBD2; v_call: TRBV7-9; clone_size: .; j_call: TRBJ2-5; cdr3_nt: TGTGCCAGCAGCTCTTCCGGACTAGCGGGGTTCGGGACCCAGTACTTC; cdr3_aa: CASSSSGLAGFGTQYF
d_call: .; v_call: TRBV11-2; clone_size: once; j_call: TRBJ2-1; cdr3_nt: TGTGCCAGCAGCTTAGGTCGGGGGGCCCTCAATGAGCAGTTCTTC; cdr3_aa: CASSLGRGALNEQFF
d_call: .; v_call: TRBV3-1/TRBV3-2; clone_size: .; j_call: TRBJ2-5; cdr3_nt: TGTGCCAGCAGCCAAGGTTATCTTAGCGGAGAGACCCAGTACTTC; cdr3_aa: CASSQGYLSGETQYF
d_call: TRBD1; v_call: TRBV11-2; clone_size: .; j_call: TRBJ2-3; cdr3_nt: TGTGCCAGCAGCTTAACGGCGACAGGGACAGATACGCAGTATTTT; cdr3_aa: CASSLTATGTDTQYF
d_call: .; v_call: TRBV5-4; clone_size: .; j_call: TRBJ1-6; cdr3_nt: TGTGCCAGCAGTCTTAGCTCCTATAATTCACCCCTCCACTTT; cdr3_aa: CASSLSSYNSPLHF
d_call: TRBD1; v_call: TRBV3-1/TRBV3-2; clone_size: .; j_call: TRBJ1-4; cdr3_nt: TGTGCTTCTCGGACAGGGGGTACATATGGGGAAAAACTGTTTTTT; cdr3_aa: CASRTGGTYGEKLFF
d_call: TRBD1; v_call: TRBV12-5; clone_size: .; j_call: TRBJ2-5; cdr3_nt: TGTGCTGAAGAGGACAGGGGGCAGATACAAGAGACCCAGTACTTC; cdr3_aa: CAEEDRGQIQETQYF
d_call: TRBD1; v_call: TRBV2; clone_size: .; j_call: TRBJ1-2; cdr3_nt: TGTGCCAGCAGCCGCACACAGGGGGGAATCTATGGCTACACCTTC; cdr3_aa: CASSRTQGGIYGYTF
d_call: .; v_call: TRBV27; clone_size: .; j_call: TRBJ2-7; cdr3_nt: TGTGCCAGCAGTTCCTCACAGGGAGCCCGGGGCGAGCAGTACTTC; cdr3_aa: CASSSSQGARGEQYF
d_call: TRBD2; v_call: TRBV9; clone_size: few; j_call: TRBJ2-1; cdr3_nt: TGTGCCAGCAGCGTTCTAGCGGGGGGGCCACATGAGCAGTTCTTC; cdr3_aa: CASSVLAGGPHEQFF
d_call: TRBD1; v_call: TRBV10-1; clone_size: .; j_call: TRBJ1-1; cdr3_nt: TGCGCCAGCAGGGCCGGGACAGCGAACACTGAAGCTTTCTTT; cdr3_aa: CASRAGTANTEAFF
d_call: TRBD1; v_call: TRBV7-2; clone_size: .; j_call: TRBJ1-5; cdr3_nt: TGTGCCAGCAGCTTGGGACAGGGCACTAGCAATCAGCCCCAGCATTTT; cdr3_aa: CASSLGQGTSNQPQHF
d_call: TRBD1; v_call: TRBV3-1/TRBV3-2; clone_size: .; j_call: TRBJ1-1; cdr3_nt: TGTGCCAGCAGCCAAGCGCCCAGACAGGGGCCGAACACTGAAGCTTTCTTT; cdr3_aa: CASSQAPRQGPNTEAFF
d_call: .; v_call: TRBV25-1; clone_size: .; j_call: TRBJ1-4; cdr3_nt: TGTGCCTACGGAGGCGAAAAACTGTTTTTT; cdr3_aa: CAYGGEKLFF
d_call: .; v_call: TRBV5-6; clone_size: .; j_call: TRBJ1-5; cdr3_nt: TGTGCCAGCAGCTTGGCCAGTTTGGTGAGCAATCAGCCCCAGCATTTT; cdr3_aa: CASSLASLVSNQPQHF
d_call: TRBD1; v_call: TRBV2; clone_size: many; j_call: TRBJ1-6; cdr3_nt: TGTGCCAGCAGTGCTATAGACAGGGGGCGTTCACCCCTCCACTTT; cdr3_aa: CASSAIDRGRSPLHF
d_call: TRBD1; v_call: TRBV5-8; clone_size: .; j_call: TRBJ1-6; cdr3_nt: TGTGCCAGCAGCTTCAATGTCCGGGACAGAGTTTCACCCCTCCACTTT; cdr3_aa: CASSFNVRDRVSPLHF
d_call: .; v_call: TRBV12-3/TRBV12-4; clone_size: .; j_call: TRBJ2-7; cdr3_nt: TGTGCCAGCAGACCCCTCGGGGGCTACGAGCAGTACTTC; cdr3_aa: CASRPLGGYEQYF
d_call: TRBD1; v_call: TRBV5-1; clone_size: .; j_call: TRBJ1-2; cdr3_nt: TGCGCCAGCAGCCCCCTCCCAACCGGGACAGGGGAAGATTACACCTTC; cdr3_aa: CASSPLPTGTGEDYTF
d_call: TRBD2; v_call: TRBV7-2; clone_size: .; j_call: TRBJ2-3; cdr3_nt: TGTGCCAGCAGCACTCGACTAGCGGGGGGTTTCGCAGATACGCAGTATTTT; cdr3_aa: CASSTRLAGGFADTQYF
d_call: .; v_call: TRBV2; clone_size: .; j_call: TRBJ2-3; cdr3_nt: TGTGCCAGCAAAGTGAAGGAGGGCACAGATACGCAGTATTTT; cdr3_aa: CASKVKEGTDTQYF
d_call: .; v_call: TRBV7-7; clone_size: .; j_call: TRBJ2-5; cdr3_nt: TGTGCCAGCAGCCCGTATCTAGCGCGTCAAGAGACCCAGTACTTC; cdr3_aa: CASSPYLARQETQYF
d_call: .; v_call: TRBV5-1; clone_size: .; j_call: TRBJ1-1; cdr3_nt: TGCGCCAGCAGCTTGGTGCGGGGTCTGTCTGAAGCTTTCTTT; cdr3_aa: CASSLVRGLSEAFF
d_call: TRBD1; v_call: TRBV3-1/TRBV3-2; clone_size: .; j_call: TRBJ1-3; cdr3_nt: TGTGCCAGCAGCCAAGATGACAGGGAACTATCGGGAAACACCATATATTTT; cdr3_aa: CASSQDDRELSGNTIYF
d_call: TRBD1; v_call: TRBV27; clone_size: .; j_call: TRBJ2-7; cdr3_nt: TGTGCCAGCAGTGGGGGGACAGGGGATCTCTCCTACGAGCAGTACTTC; cdr3_aa: CASSGGTGDLSYEQYF
d_call: TRBD1; v_call: TRBV18; clone_size: .; j_call: TRBJ1-2; cdr3_nt: TGTGCCAGCTCACCCCAGGGGGCGATCACTATGGGCTACACCTTC; cdr3_aa: CASSPQGAITMGYTF
d_call: .; v_call: TRBV7-9; clone_size: once; j_call: TRBJ2-1; cdr3_nt: TGTGCCAGCAGCTTAGCCGGGTCCCGAGGGGGCAATGAGCAGTTCTTC; cdr3_aa: CASSLAGSRGGNEQFF
d_call: .; v_call: TRBV19; clone_size: .; j_call: TRBJ1-5; cdr3_nt: TGTGCCAGCCTCTTGACTGGAAGCAATCAGCCCCAGCATTTT; cdr3_aa: CASLLTGSNQPQHF
d_call: TRBD2; v_call: TRBV6-5; clone_size: .; j_call: TRBJ2-7; cdr3_nt: TGTGCCAGCAGTTACTTCGCTAGCGGGGGGGCCAGAGAGCAGTACTTC; cdr3_aa: CASSYFASGGAREQYF
d_call: TRBD2; v_call: TRBV5-8; clone_size: .; j_call: TRBJ2-2; cdr3_nt: TGTGCCAGCAGCATCTCGACGGGACTAGCGGGGGGGGAGCTGTTTTTT; cdr3_aa: CASSISTGLAGGELFF
d_call: TRBD2; v_call: TRBV6-6; clone_size: .; j_call: TRBJ2-1; cdr3_nt: TGTGCCAGCAGCCGACTGCGACTAGCGGGGGGGCTCCGCAATGAGCAGTTCTTC; cdr3_aa: CASSRLRLAGGLRNEQFF
d_call: .; v_call: TRBV6-5; clone_size: .; j_call: TRBJ1-2; cdr3_nt: TGTGCCAGCAGTTACTCGATCGGAGGATATGGCTACACCTTC; cdr3_aa: CASSYSIGGYGYTF
d_call: TRBD1; v_call: TRBV11-2; clone_size: .; j_call: TRBJ1-1; cdr3_nt: TGTGCCAGCAGCCTAGACAGGGGCACTGAAGCTTTCTTT; cdr3_aa: CASSLDRGTEAFF
d_call: .; v_call: TRBV6-5; clone_size: .; j_call: TRBJ1-3; cdr3_nt: TGTGCCAGCAGTTTAGACAGGCCCAGACCTGGAAACACCATATATTTT; cdr3_aa: CASSLDRPRPGNTIYF
d_call: .; v_call: TRBV6-1; clone_size: .; j_call: TRBJ1-2; cdr3_nt: TGTGCCAGCAGTGGCTTGCTCTCAGGGCAGGGAGGGGGCTATGGCTACACCTTC; cdr3_aa: CASSGLLSGQGGGYGYTF
d_call: TRBD1; v_call: TRBV5-6; clone_size: few; j_call: TRBJ1-3; cdr3_nt: TGTGCCAGCAGCTCGGACAGGGGGCCTGGAAACACCATATATTTT; cdr3_aa: CASSSDRGPGNTIYF
d_call: .; v_call: TRBV11-1; clone_size: .; j_call: TRBJ1-1; cdr3_nt: TGTGCCAGCAGCTTAGGGGCTGTGACAGGCGAAGCTTTCTTT; cdr3_aa: CASSLGAVTGEAFF
d_call: .; v_call: TRBV12-3/TRBV12-4; clone_size: .; j_call: TRBJ2-1; cdr3_nt: TGTGCCAGCCGGGTCCTTCTCAATGAGCAGTTCTTC; cdr3_aa: CASRVLLNEQFF
d_call: TRBD1; v_call: TRBV10-2; clone_size: few; j_call: TRBJ1-3; cdr3_nt: TGCGCCAGCAGGCAGGGGGCCGCTGGAAACACCATATATTTT; cdr3_aa: CASRQGAAGNTIYF
d_call: .; v_call: TRBV4-3; clone_size: .; j_call: TRBJ2-1; cdr3_nt: TGCGCCAGCAGCCTCCTTCGGGGTAGCTCCTACAATGAGCAGTTCTTC; cdr3_aa: CASSLLRGSSYNEQFF
d_call: .; v_call: TRBV3-1/TRBV3-2; clone_size: .; j_call: TRBJ2-7; cdr3_nt: TGTGCCAGCAGCCCACGCGGACAGCTATACGAGCAGTACTTC; cdr3_aa: CASSPRGQLYEQYF
d_call: .; v_call: TRBV6-5; clone_size: .; j_call: TRBJ1-2; cdr3_nt: TGTGCCAGCAGTCCCCAGGGGATGGATGGCTACACCTTC; cdr3_aa: CASSPQGMDGYTF
d_call: TRBD1; v_call: TRBV11-2; clone_size: .; j_call: TRBJ2-1; cdr3_nt: TGTGCCAGCAGCTGGCTGACAGGGGCTGAGTTCTTC; cdr3_aa: CASSWLTGAEFF
d_call: .; v_call: TRBV3-1/TRBV3-2; clone_size: once; j_call: TRBJ1-5; cdr3_nt: TGTGCCAGCAGCCAAGCAGGGAACGGGCAGCCCCAGCATTTT; cdr3_aa: CASSQAGNGQPQHF
d_call: .; v_call: TRBV4-1; clone_size: .; j_call: TRBJ2-1; cdr3_nt: TGCGCCAGCAGCCTGTCCAGCGGGCCCTACAATGAGCAGTTCTTC; cdr3_aa: CASSLSSGPYNEQFF
d_call: .; v_call: TRBV6-5; clone_size: once; j_call: TRBJ1-1; cdr3_nt: TGTGCCAGCAGCTCTCCAGGGATCTCCGGCACTGAAGCTTTCTTT; cdr3_aa: CASSSPGISGTEAFF
d_call: .; v_call: TRBV4-1; clone_size: once; j_call: TRBJ1-2; cdr3_nt: TGCGCCAGCAGCTTAAACGGGGTAAGCTACTATGGCTACACCTTC; cdr3_aa: CASSLNGVSYYGYTF
d_call: TRBD1; v_call: TRBV3-1/TRBV3-2; clone_size: .; j_call: TRBJ1-2; cdr3_nt: TGTGCCAGCAGCCAAGCGACCGCCGGACAGGGGGCCTATGGCTACACCTTC; cdr3_aa: CASSQATAGQGAYGYTF